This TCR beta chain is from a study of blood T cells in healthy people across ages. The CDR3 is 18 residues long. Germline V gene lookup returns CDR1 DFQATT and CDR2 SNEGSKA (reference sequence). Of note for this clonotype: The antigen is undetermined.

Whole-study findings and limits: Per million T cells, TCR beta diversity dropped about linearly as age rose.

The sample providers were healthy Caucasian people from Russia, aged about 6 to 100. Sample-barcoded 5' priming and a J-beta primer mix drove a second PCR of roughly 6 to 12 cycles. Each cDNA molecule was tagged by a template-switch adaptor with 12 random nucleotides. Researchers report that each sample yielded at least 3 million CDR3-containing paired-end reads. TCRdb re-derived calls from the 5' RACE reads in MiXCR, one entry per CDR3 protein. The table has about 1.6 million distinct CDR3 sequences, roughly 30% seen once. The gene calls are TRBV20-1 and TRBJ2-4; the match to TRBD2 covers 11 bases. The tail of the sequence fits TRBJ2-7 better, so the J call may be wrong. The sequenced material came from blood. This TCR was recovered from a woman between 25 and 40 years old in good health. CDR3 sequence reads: CSAVGGGLADSILGEQYF. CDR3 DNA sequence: TGCAGTGCGGTGGGCGGGGGACTAGCGGATTCGATACTGGGCGAGCAGTACTTC.